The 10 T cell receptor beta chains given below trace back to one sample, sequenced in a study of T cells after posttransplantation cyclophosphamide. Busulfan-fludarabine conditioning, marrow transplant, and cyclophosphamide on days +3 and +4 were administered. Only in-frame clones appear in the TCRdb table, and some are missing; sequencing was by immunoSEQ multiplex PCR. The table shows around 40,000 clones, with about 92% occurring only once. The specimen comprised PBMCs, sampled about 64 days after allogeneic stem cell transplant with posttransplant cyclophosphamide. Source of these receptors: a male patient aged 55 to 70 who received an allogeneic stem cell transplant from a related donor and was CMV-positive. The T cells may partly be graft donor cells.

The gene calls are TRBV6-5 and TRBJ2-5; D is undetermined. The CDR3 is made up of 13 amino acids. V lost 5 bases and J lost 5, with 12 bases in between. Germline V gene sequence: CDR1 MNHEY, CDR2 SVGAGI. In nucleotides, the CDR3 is TGTGCCAGCAGTCTACCTGGTTCGGAGACCCAGTACTTC. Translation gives CASSLPGSETQYF.

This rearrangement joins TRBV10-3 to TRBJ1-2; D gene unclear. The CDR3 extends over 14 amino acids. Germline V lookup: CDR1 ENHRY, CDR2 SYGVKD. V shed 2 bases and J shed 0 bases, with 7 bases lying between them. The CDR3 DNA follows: TGTGCCATCAGTGAGGGAGGTCCTAACTATGGCTACACCTTC. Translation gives CAISEGGPNYGYTF.

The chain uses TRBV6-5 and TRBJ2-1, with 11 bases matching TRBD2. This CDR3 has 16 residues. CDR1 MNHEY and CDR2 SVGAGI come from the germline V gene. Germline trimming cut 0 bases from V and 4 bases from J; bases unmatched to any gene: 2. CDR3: CASSYSVAGGYNEQFF. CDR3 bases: TGTGCCAGCAGTTACTCTGTAGCGGGGGGGTACAATGAGCAGTTCTTC.

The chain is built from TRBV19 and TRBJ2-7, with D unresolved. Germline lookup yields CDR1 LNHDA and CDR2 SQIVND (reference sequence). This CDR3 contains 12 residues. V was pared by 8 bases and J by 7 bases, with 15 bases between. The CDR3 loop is CASWADTGEQYF. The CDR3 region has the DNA TGTGCCAGTTGGGCAGACACTGGGGAGCAGTACTTC. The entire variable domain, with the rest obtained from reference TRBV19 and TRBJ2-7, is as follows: DGGITQSPKYLFRKEGQNVTLSCEQNLNHDAMYWYRQDPGQGLRLIYYSQIVNDFQKGDIAEGYSVSREKKESFPLTVTSAQKNPTAFYLCASWADTGEQYFGPGTRLTVT.

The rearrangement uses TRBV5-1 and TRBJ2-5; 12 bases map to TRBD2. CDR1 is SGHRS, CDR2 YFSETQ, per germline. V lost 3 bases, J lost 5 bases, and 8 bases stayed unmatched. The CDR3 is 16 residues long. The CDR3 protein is CASSWGLAGLGETQYF. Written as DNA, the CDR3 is TGCGCCAGCAGCTGGGGACTAGCGGGTCTCGGGGAGACCCAGTACTTC.

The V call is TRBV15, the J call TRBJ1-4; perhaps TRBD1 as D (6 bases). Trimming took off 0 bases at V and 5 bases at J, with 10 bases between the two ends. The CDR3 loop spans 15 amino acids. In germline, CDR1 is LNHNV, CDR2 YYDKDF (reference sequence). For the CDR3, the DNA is TGTGCCACCAGCAGAGATGGACAGACCAATGAAAAACTGTTTTTT. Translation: CATSRDGQTNEKLFF.

The CDR3 spells CSALLQDGYTF. Here the CDR3 DNA reads TGCAGTGCCCTCCTCCAGGATGGCTACACCTTC. The rearrangement joins TRBV20-1 to TRBJ1-2; no reliable D call. V lost 6 bases and J 6 bases, leaving 11 bases between the germline ends. The germline CDR1 and CDR2 sequences are DFQATT and SNEGSKA (reference sequence). This CDR3 contains 11 residues.

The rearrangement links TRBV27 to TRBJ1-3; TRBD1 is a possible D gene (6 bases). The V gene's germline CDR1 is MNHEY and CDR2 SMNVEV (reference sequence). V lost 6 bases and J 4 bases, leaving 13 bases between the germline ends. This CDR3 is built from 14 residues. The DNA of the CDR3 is TGTGCCAGCAGACTGCAGGGGAGCGGAAACACCATATATTTT. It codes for CASRLQGSGNTIYF.

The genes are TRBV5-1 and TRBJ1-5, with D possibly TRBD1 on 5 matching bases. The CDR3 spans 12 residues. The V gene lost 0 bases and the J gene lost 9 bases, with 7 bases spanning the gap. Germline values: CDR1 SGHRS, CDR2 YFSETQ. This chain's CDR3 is CASSLDQGPQHF. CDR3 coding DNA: TGCGCCAGCAGCTTGGACCAGGGGCCCCAGCATTTT.

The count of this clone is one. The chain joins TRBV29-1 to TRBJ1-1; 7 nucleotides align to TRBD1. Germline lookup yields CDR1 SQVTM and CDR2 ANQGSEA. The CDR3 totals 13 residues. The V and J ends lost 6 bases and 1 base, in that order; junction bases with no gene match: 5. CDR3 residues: CSVGGQTNTEAFF. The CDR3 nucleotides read TGCAGCGTGGGGGGACAGACGAACACTGAAGCTTTCTTT. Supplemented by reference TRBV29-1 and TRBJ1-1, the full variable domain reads SAVISQKPSRDICQRGTSLTIQCQVDSQVTMMFWYRQQPGQSLTLIATANQGSEATYESGFVIDKFPISRPNLTFSTLTVSNMSPEDSSIYLCSVGGQTNTEAFFGQGTRLTVV.